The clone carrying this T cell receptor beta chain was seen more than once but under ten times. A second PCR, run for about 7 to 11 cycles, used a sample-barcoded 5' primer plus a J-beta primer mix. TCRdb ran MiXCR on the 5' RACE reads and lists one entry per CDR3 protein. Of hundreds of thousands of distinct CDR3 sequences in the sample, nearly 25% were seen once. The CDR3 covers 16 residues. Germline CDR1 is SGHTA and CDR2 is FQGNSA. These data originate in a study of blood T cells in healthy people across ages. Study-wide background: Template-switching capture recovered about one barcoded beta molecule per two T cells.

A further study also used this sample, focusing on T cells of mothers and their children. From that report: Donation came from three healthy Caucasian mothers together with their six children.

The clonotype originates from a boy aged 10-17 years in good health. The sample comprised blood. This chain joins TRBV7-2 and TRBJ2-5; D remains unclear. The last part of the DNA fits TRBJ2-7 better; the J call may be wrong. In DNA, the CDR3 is TGTGCCAGCAGCCTCCAGGCAGGCAGGTGGTCCTACGAGCAGTACTTC. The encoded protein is CASSLQAGRWSYEQYF.